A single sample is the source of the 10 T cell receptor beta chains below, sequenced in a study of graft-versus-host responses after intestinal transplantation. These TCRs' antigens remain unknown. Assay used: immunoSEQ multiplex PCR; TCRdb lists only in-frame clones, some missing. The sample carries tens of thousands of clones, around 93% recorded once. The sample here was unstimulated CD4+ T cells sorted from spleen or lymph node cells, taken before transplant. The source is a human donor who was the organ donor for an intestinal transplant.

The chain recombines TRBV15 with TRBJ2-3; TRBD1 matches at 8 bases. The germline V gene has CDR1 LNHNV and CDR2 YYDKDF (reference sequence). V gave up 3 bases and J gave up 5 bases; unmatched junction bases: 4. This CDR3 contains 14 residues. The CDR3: CATSRDREGDTQYF. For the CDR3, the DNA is TGTGCCACCAGCAGGGACAGGGAAGGAGATACGCAGTATTTT.

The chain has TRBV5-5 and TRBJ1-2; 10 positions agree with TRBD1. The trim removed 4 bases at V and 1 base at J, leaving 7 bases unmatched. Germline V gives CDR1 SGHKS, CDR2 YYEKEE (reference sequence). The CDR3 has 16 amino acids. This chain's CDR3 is CASSTDRGTGNYGYTF. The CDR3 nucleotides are TGTGCCAGCAGCACGGACAGGGGGACGGGTAACTATGGCTACACCTTC.

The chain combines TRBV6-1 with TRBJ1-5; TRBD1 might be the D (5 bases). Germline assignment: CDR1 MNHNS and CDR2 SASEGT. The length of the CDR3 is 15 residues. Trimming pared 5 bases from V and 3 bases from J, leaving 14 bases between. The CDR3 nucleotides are TGTGCCAGCAGTCCTTCGACAGATTACAATCAGCCCCAGCATTTT. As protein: CASSPSTDYNQPQHF.

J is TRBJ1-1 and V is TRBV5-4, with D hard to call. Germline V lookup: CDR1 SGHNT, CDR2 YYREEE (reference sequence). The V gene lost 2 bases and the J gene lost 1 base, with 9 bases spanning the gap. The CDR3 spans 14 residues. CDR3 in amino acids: CASSFFNKNTEAFF. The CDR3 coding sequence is TGTGCCAGCAGCTTCTTTAACAAGAACACTGAAGCTTTCTTT.

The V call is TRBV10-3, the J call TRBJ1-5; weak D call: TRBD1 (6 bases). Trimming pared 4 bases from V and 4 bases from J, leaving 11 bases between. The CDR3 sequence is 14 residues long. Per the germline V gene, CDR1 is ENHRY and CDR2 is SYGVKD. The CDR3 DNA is TGTGCCATCAGTGGCCAGGGGACGAATCAGCCCCAGCATTTT. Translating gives CAISGQGTNQPQHF.

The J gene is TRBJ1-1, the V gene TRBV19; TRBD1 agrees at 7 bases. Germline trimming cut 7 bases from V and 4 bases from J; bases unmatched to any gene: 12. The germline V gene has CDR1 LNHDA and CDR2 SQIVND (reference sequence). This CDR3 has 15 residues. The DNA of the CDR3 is TGTGCCAGTACTCAAGACAGGGTAAGGACCACTGAAGCTTTCTTT. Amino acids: CASTQDRVRTTEAFF.

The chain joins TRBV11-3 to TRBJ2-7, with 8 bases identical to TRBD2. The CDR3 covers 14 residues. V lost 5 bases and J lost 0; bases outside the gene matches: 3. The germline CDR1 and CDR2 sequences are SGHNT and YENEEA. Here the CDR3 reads CASSRGGSSYEQYF. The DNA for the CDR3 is TGTGCCAGCAGCCGCGGGGGGAGCTCCTACGAGCAGTACTTC.

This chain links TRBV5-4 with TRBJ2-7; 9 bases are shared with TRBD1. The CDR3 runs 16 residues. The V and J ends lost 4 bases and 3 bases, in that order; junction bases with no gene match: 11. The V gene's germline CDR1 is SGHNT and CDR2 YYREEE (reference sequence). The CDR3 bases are TGTGCCAGCAGCAATGCCGGGACAGGGCTAGACTACGAGCAGTACTTC. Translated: CASSNAGTGLDYEQYF.

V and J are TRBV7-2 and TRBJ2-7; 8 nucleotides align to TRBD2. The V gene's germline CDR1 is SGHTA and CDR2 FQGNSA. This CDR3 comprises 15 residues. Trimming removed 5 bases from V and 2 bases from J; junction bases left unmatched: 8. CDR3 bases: TGTGCCAGCAGCACACTCGGGGGGGTGACCTACGAGCAGTACTTC. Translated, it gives CASSTLGGVTYEQYF.

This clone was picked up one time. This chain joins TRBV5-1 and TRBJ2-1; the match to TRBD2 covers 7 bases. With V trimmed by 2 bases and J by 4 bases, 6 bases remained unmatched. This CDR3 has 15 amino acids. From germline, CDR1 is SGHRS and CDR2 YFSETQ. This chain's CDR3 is CASSFLAGEYNEQFF. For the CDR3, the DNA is TGCGCCAGCAGCTTCTTGGCGGGGGAGTACAATGAGCAGTTCTTC.